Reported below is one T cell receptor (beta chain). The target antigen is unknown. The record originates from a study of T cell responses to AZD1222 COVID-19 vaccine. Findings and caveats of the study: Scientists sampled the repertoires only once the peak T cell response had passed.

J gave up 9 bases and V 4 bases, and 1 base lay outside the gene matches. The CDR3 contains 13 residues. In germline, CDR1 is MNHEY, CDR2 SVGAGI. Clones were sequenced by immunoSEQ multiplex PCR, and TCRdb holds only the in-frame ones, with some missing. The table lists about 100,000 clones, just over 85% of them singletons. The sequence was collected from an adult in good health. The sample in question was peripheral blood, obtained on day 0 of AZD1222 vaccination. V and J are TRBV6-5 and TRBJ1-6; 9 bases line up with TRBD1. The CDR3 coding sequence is TGTGCCAGCAGTTCGACAGGGGGTTCACCCCTCCACTTT. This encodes CASSSTGGSPLHF.